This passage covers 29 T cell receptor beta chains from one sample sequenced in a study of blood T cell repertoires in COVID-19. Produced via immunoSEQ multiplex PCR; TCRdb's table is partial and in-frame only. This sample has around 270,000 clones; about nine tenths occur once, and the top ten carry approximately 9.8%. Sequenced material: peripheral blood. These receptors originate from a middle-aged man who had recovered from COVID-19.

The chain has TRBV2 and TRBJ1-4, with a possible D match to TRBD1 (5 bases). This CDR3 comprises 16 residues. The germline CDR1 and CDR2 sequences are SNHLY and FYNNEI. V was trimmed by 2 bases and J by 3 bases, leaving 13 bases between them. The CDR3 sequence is CASSEMGPLANEKLFF. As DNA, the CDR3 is TGTGCCAGCAGTGAAATGGGGCCCCTGGCTAATGAAAAACTGTTTTTT. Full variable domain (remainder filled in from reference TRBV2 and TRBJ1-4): EPEVTQTPSHQVTQMGQEVILRCVPISNHLYFYWYRQILGQKVEFLVSFYNNEISEKSEIFDDQFSVERPDGSNFTLKIRSTKLEDSAMYFCASSEMGPLANEKLFFGSGTQLSVL.

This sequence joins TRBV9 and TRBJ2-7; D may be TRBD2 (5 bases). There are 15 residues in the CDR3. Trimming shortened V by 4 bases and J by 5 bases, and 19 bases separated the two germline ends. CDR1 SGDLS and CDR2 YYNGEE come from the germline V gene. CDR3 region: CASSRRSIDLDEQYF. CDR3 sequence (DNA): TGTGCCAGCAGCCGGAGGTCAATTGATCTCGACGAGCAGTACTTC.

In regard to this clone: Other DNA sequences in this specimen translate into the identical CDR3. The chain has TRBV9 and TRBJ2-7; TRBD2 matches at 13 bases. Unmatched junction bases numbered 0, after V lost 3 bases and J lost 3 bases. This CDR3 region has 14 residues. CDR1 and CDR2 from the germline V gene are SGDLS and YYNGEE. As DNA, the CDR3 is TGTGCCAGCAGCGGGACTAGCGGGAGCTACGAGCAGTACTTC. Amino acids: CASSGTSGSYEQYF. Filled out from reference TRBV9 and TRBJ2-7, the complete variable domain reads DSGVTQTPKHLITATGQRVTLRCSPRSGDLSVYWYQQSLDQGLQFLIQYYNGEERAKGNILERFSAQQFPDLHSELNLSSLELGDSALYFCASSGTSGSYEQYFGPGTRLTVT.

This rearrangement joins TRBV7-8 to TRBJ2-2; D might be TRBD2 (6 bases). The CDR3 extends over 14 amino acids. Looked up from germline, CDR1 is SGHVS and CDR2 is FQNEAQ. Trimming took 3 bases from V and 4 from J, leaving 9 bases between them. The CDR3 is CASSLTGGTGELFF. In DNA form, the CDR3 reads TGTGCCAGCAGCTTGACCGGGGGCACCGGGGAGCTGTTTTTT.

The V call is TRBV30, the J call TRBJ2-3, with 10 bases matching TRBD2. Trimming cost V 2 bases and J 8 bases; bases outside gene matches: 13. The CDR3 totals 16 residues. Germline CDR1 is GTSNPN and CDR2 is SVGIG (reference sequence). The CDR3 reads CAWSLGLAGVGGTQYF. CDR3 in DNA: TGTGCCTGGAGTCTCGGTCTAGCGGGAGTTGGAGGTACGCAGTATTTT.

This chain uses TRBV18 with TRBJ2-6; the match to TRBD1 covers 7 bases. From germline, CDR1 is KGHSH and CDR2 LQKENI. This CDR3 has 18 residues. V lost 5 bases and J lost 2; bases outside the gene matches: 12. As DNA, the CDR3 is TGTGCCAGCTCAGCGTACTCCCTCCAGGGGGCTGGGGCCAACGTCCTGACTTTC. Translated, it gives CASSAYSLQGAGANVLTF.

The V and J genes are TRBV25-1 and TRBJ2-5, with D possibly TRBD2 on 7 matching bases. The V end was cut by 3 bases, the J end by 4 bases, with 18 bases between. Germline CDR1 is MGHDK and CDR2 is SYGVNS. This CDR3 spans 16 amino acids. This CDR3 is CASSDRKGGARETQYF. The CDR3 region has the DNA TGTGCCAGCAGTGACCGTAAAGGGGGGGCGAGAGAGACCCAGTACTTC.

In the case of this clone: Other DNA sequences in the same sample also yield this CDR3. CDR3 nucleotides: TGTGCCAGCAGCTTGCGAGGGAACTATGGCTACACCTTC. This encodes CASSLRGNYGYTF. This chain links TRBV11-2 with TRBJ1-2, with unresolved D. Trimming cost V 3 bases and J 2 bases, with 7 bases left between them. Germline assignment: CDR1 SGHAT and CDR2 FQNNGV. This CDR3 has 13 amino acids.

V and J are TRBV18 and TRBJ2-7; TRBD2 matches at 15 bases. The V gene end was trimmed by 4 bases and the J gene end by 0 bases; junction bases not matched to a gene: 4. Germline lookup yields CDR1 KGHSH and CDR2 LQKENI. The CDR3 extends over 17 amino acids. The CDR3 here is CASSLGTSGGYSYEQYF. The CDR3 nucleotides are TGTGCCAGCTCACTGGGGACTAGCGGGGGGTACTCCTACGAGCAGTACTTC.

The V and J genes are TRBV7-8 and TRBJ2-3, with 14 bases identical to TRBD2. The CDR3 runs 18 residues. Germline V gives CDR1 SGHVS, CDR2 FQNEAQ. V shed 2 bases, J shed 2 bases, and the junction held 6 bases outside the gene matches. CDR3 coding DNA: TGTGCCAGCAGCTTAATGATGACTAGCGGGGGGGACACAGATACGCAGTATTTT. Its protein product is CASSLMMTSGGDTDTQYF.

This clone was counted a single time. This chain's CDR3 is CASSLYRVPNTDTQYF. In DNA form, the CDR3 reads TGTGCCAGCAGCCTATACAGGGTCCCAAACACAGATACGCAGTATTTT. The chain links TRBV3-1 (or the pseudogene TRBV3-2) to TRBJ2-3, with D possibly being TRBD1 (6 bases). V was cut by 4 bases and J by 2 bases, with 16 bases left in between. The germline gives CDR1 LGHDT, CDR2 YNNKEL (reference sequence). This CDR3 region has 16 residues.

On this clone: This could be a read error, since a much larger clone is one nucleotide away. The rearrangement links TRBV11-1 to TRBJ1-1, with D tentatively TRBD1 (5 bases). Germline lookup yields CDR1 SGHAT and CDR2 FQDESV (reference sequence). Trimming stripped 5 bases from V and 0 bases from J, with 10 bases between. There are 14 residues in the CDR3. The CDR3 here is CASSPDRLNTEAFF. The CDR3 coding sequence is TGTGCCAGCAGCCCTGACAGATTGAACACTGAAGCTTTCTTT.

CDR3 nucleotides: TGTGCCAGCAGGGTAGGGGGACGGAACACTGAAGCTTTCTTT. Its protein product is CASRVGGRNTEAFF. The rearrangement joins TRBV6-5 to TRBJ1-1, with a possible D match to TRBD1 (6 bases). Germline V gene data show CDR1 as MNHEY and CDR2 as SVGAGI. The CDR3 runs 14 residues. V was trimmed by 6 bases and J by 1 base, leaving 12 bases between them.

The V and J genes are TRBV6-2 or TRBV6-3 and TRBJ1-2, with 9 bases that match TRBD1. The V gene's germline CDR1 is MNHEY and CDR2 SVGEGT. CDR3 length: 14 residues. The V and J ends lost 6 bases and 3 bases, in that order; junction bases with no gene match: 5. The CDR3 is CASSRQGVDYGYTF. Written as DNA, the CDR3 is TGTGCCAGCAGCCGACAGGGGGTGGACTATGGCTACACCTTC.

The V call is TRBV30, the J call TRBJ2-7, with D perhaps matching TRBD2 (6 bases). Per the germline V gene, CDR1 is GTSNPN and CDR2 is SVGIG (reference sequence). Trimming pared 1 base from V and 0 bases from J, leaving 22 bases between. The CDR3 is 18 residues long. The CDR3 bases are TGTGCCTGGAGTGGAAATCGGGGGATCGGGATAAGCTCCTACGAGCAGTACTTC. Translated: CAWSGNRGIGISSYEQYF.

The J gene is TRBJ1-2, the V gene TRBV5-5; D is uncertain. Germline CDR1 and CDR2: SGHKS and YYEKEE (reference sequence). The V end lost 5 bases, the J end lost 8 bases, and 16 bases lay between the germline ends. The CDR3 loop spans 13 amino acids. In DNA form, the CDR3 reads TGTGCCAGCAGGGGTGACATGTTGGGCGGCTACACCTTC. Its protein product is CASRGDMLGGYTF.

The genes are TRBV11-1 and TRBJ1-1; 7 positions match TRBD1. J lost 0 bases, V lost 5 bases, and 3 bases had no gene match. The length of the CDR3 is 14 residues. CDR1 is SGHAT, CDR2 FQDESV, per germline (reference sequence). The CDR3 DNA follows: TGTGCCAGCAGCCAGGACAGGCTGAACACTGAAGCTTTCTTT. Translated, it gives CASSQDRLNTEAFF.

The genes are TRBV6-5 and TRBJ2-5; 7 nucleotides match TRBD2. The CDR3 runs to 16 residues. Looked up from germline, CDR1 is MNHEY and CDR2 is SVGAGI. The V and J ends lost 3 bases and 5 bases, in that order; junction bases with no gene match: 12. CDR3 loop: CASSYPRGAGVETQYF. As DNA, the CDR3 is TGTGCCAGCAGTTATCCCCGAGGGGCGGGGGTGGAGACCCAGTACTTC.

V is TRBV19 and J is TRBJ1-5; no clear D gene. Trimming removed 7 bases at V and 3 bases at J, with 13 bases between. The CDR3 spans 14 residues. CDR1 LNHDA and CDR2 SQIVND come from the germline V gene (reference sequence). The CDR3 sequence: CASTLSGINQPQHF. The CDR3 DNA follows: TGTGCCAGTACCTTATCCGGGATCAATCAGCCCCAGCATTTT.

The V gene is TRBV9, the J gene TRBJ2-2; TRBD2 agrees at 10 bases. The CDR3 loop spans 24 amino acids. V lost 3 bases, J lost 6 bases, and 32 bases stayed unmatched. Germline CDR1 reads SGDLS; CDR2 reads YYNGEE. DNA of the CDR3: TGTGCCAGCAGCGCCCCGTCCGGGACTGAAAGACTAGCGGGTGATCGGGGGGTGTCCGGGGAGCTGTTTTTT. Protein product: CASSAPSGTERLAGDRGVSGELFF.

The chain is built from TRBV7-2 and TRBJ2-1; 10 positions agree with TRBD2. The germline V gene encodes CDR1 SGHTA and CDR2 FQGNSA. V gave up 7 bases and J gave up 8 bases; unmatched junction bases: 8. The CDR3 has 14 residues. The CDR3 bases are TGTGCCAGCAAGGCTAGCGGGAGCATATATGAGCAGTTCTTC. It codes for CASKASGSIYEQFF.

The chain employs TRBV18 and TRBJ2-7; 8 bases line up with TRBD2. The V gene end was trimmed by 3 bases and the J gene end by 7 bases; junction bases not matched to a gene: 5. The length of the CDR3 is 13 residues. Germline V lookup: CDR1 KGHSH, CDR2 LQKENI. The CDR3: CASSPGGAGEQYF. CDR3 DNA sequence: TGTGCCAGCTCACCCGGGGGGGCGGGAGAGCAGTACTTC.

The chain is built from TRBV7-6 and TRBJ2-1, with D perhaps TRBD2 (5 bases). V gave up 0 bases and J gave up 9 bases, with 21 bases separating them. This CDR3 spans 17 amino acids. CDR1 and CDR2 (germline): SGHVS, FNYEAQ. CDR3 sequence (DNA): TGTGCCAGCAGCTTAGCCGGACTTCCCGGGATTGATGGTGAGCAGTTCTTC. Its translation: CASSLAGLPGIDGEQFF.

As DNA, the CDR3 is TGTGCCAGCAGTGACCCGACAGACAGGAGCAGGTTCTTC. As protein: CASSDPTDRSRFF. This chain links TRBV6-2 or TRBV6-3 with TRBJ2-1, with D possibly matching TRBD1 (6 bases). Per the germline V gene, CDR1 is MNHEY and CDR2 is SVGEGT. The CDR3 loop spans 13 amino acids. The ends were cut back, 5 bases at V and 15 bases at J, with 20 bases in the middle.

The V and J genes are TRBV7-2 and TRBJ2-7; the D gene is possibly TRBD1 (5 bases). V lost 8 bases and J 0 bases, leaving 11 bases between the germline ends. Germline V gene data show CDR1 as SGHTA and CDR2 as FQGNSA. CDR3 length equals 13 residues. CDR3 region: CASLDSNSYEQYF. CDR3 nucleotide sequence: TGTGCCAGCCTCGACAGCAACTCCTACGAGCAGTACTTC. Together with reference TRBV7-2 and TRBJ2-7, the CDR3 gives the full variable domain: GAGVSQSPSNKVTEKGKDVELRCDPISGHTALYWYRQSLGQGLEFLIYFQGNSAPDKSGLPSDRFSAERTGGSVSTLTIQRTQQEDSAVYLCASLDSNSYEQYFGPGTRLTVT.

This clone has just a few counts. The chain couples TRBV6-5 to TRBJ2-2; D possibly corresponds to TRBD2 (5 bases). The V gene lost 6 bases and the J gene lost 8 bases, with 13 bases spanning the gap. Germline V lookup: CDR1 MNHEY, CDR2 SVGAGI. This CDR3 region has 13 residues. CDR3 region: CASSHWEYGELFF. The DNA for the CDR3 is TGTGCCAGCAGCCATTGGGAGTATGGGGAGCTGTTTTTT.

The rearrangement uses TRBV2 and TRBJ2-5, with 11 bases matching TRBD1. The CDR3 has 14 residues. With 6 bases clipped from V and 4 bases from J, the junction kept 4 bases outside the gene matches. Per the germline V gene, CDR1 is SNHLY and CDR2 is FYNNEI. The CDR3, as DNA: TGTGCCAGCAGGAGGGACAGGGGGGGAGAGACCCAGTACTTC. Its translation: CASRRDRGGETQYF.

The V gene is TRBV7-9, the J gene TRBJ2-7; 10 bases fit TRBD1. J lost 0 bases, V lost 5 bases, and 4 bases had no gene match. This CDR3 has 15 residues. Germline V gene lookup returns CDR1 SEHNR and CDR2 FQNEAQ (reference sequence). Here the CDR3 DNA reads TGTGCCAGCAGCCCGGGACAGGGGAGCTCCTACGAGCAGTACTTC. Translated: CASSPGQGSSYEQYF.

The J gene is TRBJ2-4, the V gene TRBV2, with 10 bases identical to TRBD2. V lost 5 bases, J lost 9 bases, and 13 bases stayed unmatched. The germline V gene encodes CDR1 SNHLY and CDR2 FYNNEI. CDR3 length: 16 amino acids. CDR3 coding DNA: TGTGCCAGCAGTCCACAGCGGGGGGGCCTCGCGGGCATTCAGTACTTC. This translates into CASSPQRGGLAGIQYF.